The 26 T cell receptor beta chains listed next were all sequenced from one sample in a study of blood T cell repertoires in COVID-19. Some clones are missing from TCRdb's copy, which holds only in-frame ones; the method was immunoSEQ multiplex PCR. Among about 140,000 clones, over 75% were seen once, and the ten largest hold around 1.4%. The sample was peripheral blood. The receptors shown here come from a human donor in a cohort sampled during active COVID-19.

V is TRBV27 and J is TRBJ2-4; D might be TRBD1 (6 bases). This CDR3 is 15 amino acids long. Trimming took 7 bases from V and 4 from J, leaving 17 bases between them. Germline CDR1 MNHEY, CDR2 SMNVEV (reference sequence). The CDR3 DNA sequence: TGTGCCAGCACCCCTTTCTGGGGACAAAAAAACATTCAGTACTTC. It encodes CASTPFWGQKNIQYF.

This rearrangement joins TRBV3-1 (or the pseudogene TRBV3-2) to TRBJ2-7; possibly TRBD2 for D (5 bases). Trimming removed 6 bases from V and 3 bases from J, with 18 bases in between. The length of the CDR3 is 15 residues. From germline, CDR1 is LGHDT and CDR2 YNNKEL (reference sequence). CDR3 nucleotides: TGTGCCAGCAGTCCAAGAACCGAACGGGGCTACGAGCAGTACTTC. It encodes CASSPRTERGYEQYF.

The chain combines TRBV13 with TRBJ2-3; maybe TRBD2 (6 bases). Germline CDR1 PRHDT, CDR2 FYEKMQ (reference sequence). V shed 8 bases and J shed 1 base, with 10 bases lying between them. The CDR3 length is 13 residues. The CDR3 region has the DNA TGTGCCAGCGGGAGGTCGGGCACAGATACGCAGTATTTT. Its protein product is CASGRSGTDTQYF.

J is TRBJ1-2 and V is TRBV10-3; tentative D call: TRBD1 (6 bases). There are 15 residues in the CDR3. Trimming took off 2 bases at V and 8 bases at J, with 18 bases between the two ends. The germline V gene encodes CDR1 ENHRY and CDR2 SYGVKD. The CDR3 here is CAISEVGGGREGYTF. CDR3 coding DNA: TGTGCCATCAGTGAGGTTGGCGGGGGGCGAGAAGGCTACACCTTC.

The chain carries TRBV28 and TRBJ2-5, with D unresolved. Per germline, CDR1 MDHEN and CDR2 SYDVKM. V was shortened by 3 bases and J by 5 bases, with 7 bases between the two germline ends. The CDR3 covers 12 residues. The CDR3 bases are TGTGCCAGCAGTTTGGTCCGGGAGACCCAGTACTTC. Its translation is CASSLVRETQYF.

The sample holds a few counts of this clone. The chain links TRBV6-6 to TRBJ2-1; D might be TRBD1 (6 bases). Trimming pared 4 bases from V and 6 bases from J, leaving 13 bases between. The CDR3 consists of 14 residues. CDR1 and CDR2 (germline): MNHNY, SVGAGI (reference sequence). The CDR3: CASSLQGAPNEQFF. The CDR3 DNA is TGTGCCAGCAGTTTACAGGGAGCCCCCAATGAGCAGTTCTTC.

This chain joins TRBV19 and TRBJ2-1, with 10 positions matching TRBD2. Germline CDR1 is LNHDA and CDR2 is SQIVND (reference sequence). V lost 4 bases to trimming and J lost 6 bases; unmatched junction nucleotides: 3. This CDR3 has 14 amino acids. CDR3 protein: CASSRTSGINEQFF. The CDR3 DNA reads TGTGCCAGTAGTAGGACTAGCGGTATCAATGAGCAGTTCTTC.

This sequence joins TRBV2 and TRBJ2-1; TRBD1 aligns across 9 bases. The CDR3 has 15 amino acids. CDR1 is SNHLY, CDR2 FYNNEI, per germline. After removal of 5 bases from V and 7 bases from J, the junction contained 9 bases not matched to a gene. As DNA, the CDR3 is TGTGCCAGCAGTAGACAGGGGGGAGTGGGGAATGAGCAGTTCTTC. Encoded protein: CASSRQGGVGNEQFF. Combining the CDR3 with reference TRBV2 and TRBJ2-1 gives the whole variable domain EPEVTQTPSHQVTQMGQEVILRCVPISNHLYFYWYRQILGQKVEFLVSFYNNEISEKSEIFDDQFSVERPDGSNFTLKIRSTKLEDSAMYFCASSRQGGVGNEQFFGPGTRLTVL.

CDR3 DNA: TGCGCCAGCCCAAAAGACAGGCCGTTAATAAACATTCAGTACTTC. This sequence encodes CASPKDRPLINIQYF. V gene TRBV23-1 combines with J gene TRBJ2-4, with D maybe TRBD1 (6 bases). TRBV23-1 is assigned to the ORF class and has an uncertain function. Trimming pared 8 bases from V and 6 bases from J, leaving 20 bases between. The CDR3 sequence is 15 residues long.

The chain recombines TRBV19 with TRBJ2-1; 9 nucleotides match TRBD1. The CDR3 loop spans 16 amino acids. Per germline, CDR1 LNHDA and CDR2 SQIVND (reference sequence). Losses at the gene ends were 4 bases for V and 8 bases for J; bases not matched to a gene: 12. The CDR3 bases are TGTGCCAGTAGTAGATCCGGGACAGGGTCTAGGTATGAGCAGTTCTTC. It translates to CASSRSGTGSRYEQFF.

This CDR3 reads CASSFITLPSYEQYF. The CDR3 bases are TGTGCCAGCAGCTTTATCACTCTACCCTCCTACGAGCAGTACTTC. V gene TRBV5-7 combines with J gene TRBJ2-7, with D uncertain. TRBV5-7 is an ORF; its function is uncertain. Trimming removed 2 bases from V and 0 bases from J, with 12 bases in between. The CDR3 is 15 amino acids.

The V and J genes are TRBV18 and TRBJ2-3; 14 bases line up with TRBD2. V shed 5 bases and J 2 bases; nucleotides not matched to a gene: 9. Germline CDR1 is KGHSH and CDR2 is LQKENI. The CDR3 length is 18 residues. CDR3 protein: CASSSGTSGSRITDTQYF. CDR3 in DNA: TGTGCCAGCTCATCCGGGACTAGCGGGAGTAGGATCACAGATACGCAGTATTTT.

V and J are TRBV7-8 and TRBJ2-1; 8 bases fit TRBD2. V dropped 1 base and J dropped 6; count of bases not matched to a gene: 8. This CDR3 has 16 amino acids. Germline V CDR1 and CDR2: SGHVS, FQNEAQ. The CDR3 DNA is TGTGCCAGCAGCTTAGTGGTAAGCGGGAGCCCCAATGAGCAGTTCTTC. As protein: CASSLVVSGSPNEQFF.

The chain couples TRBV5-1 to TRBJ1-5, with 7 bases fitting TRBD1. J lost 6 bases, V lost 4 bases, and 4 bases had no gene match. The CDR3 has 13 residues. CDR1 is SGHRS and CDR2 is YFSETQ in the germline V gene. The CDR3 DNA sequence: TGCGCCAGCAGCGTGCAGGGGGGTCAGCCCCAGCATTTT. Translation gives CASSVQGGQPQHF.

The DNA for the CDR3 is TGTGCCAGCAGCGCTCTCGGGACAGAAAATGAAAAACTGTTTTTT. It is translated as CASSALGTENEKLFF. The chain is built from TRBV11-2 and TRBJ1-4; TRBD1 agrees at 7 bases. The CDR3 consists of 15 residues. The V and J ends lost 5 bases and 5 bases, in that order; junction bases with no gene match: 8. Germline CDR1 and CDR2: SGHAT and FQNNGV.

V is TRBV6-5 and J is TRBJ1-1; no clear D. V lost 7 bases and J lost 4, with 16 bases in between. There are 14 residues in the CDR3. Germline V gene lookup returns CDR1 MNHEY and CDR2 SVGAGI. CDR3 amino acids: CASIPPSGGTEAFF. The CDR3 DNA reads as TGTGCCAGCATCCCTCCAAGCGGCGGCACTGAAGCTTTCTTT.

This chain links TRBV11-2 with TRBJ1-1; a weak D match, TRBD1 (6 bases). The CDR3 loop spans 15 amino acids. Germline CDR1 is SGHAT and CDR2 is FQNNGV. Trimming took off 5 bases at V and 4 bases at J, with 17 bases between the two ends. CDR3 region: CASSTRMAGATEAFF. The CDR3 coding sequence is TGTGCCAGCAGCACCCGGATGGCGGGGGCCACTGAAGCTTTCTTT.

V is TRBV18 and J is TRBJ2-4; 8 positions agree with TRBD1. CDR1 and CDR2 (germline): KGHSH, LQKENI. This CDR3 is built from 14 residues. V dropped 2 bases and J dropped 7; count of bases not matched to a gene: 4. The CDR3 DNA reads as TGTGCCAGCTCACCAGAGACAGGGGATAACATTCAGTACTTC. It is translated as CASSPETGDNIQYF.

V and J are TRBV7-8 and TRBJ2-4; unclear D gene. CDR1 is SGHVS and CDR2 is FQNEAQ in the germline V gene. The CDR3 has 16 amino acids. V gave up 1 base and J gave up 0 bases, with 10 bases separating them. The CDR3 bases are TGTGCCAGCAGCTTAGTCGGCGGATTAGCCAAAAACATTCAGTACTTC. As protein: CASSLVGGLAKNIQYF.

The CDR3 sequence: CASSLDAGRSYNEQFF. Here the CDR3 DNA reads TGTGCCAGCAGCTTAGACGCCGGGAGATCCTACAATGAGCAGTTCTTC. The chain uses TRBV7-2 and TRBJ2-1, with TRBD2 as a possible D gene (6 bases). V was pared by 1 base and J by 1 base, with 11 bases between. The CDR3 is 16 amino acids. CDR1 is SGHTA, CDR2 FQGNSA, per germline.

J is TRBJ2-7 and V is TRBV12-3 or TRBV12-4; D perhaps matches TRBD2 (5 bases). Trimming removed 5 bases at V and 12 bases at J, with 17 bases between. The CDR3 is 12 amino acids. CDR3 region: CASSPGIPNPYF. Written as DNA, the CDR3 is TGTGCCAGCAGTCCCGGGATCCCAAATCCGTACTTC.

As to this clone: Other DNA sequences of this sample code for an identical CDR3. The chain has TRBV7-2 and TRBJ2-3; TRBD2 matches 9 bases. The junction had 4 bases not matched to a gene; V was cut back by 3 bases and J by 6 bases. Germline-derived CDR1 and CDR2 are SGHTA and FQGNSA. The CDR3 is made up of 14 amino acids. The CDR3 nucleotides read TGTGCCAGCAGCTTGGGACTAGCATCCGATACGCAGTATTTT. This gives the protein CASSLGLASDTQYF.

The rearrangement joins TRBV7-8 to TRBJ2-1, with D possibly being TRBD2 (6 bases). This CDR3 has 16 amino acids. Trimming left V 1 base short and J 3 bases short, with 13 bases between. Germline loops: CDR1 SGHVS, CDR2 FQNEAQ. CDR3 region: CASSLVASGGYNEQFF. The CDR3 nucleotides are TGTGCCAGCAGCTTAGTTGCATCCGGGGGCTACAATGAGCAGTTCTTC. Full variable domain (rest looked up from reference TRBV7-8 and TRBJ2-1): GAGVSQSPRYKVAKRGQDVALRCDPISGHVSLFWYQQALGQGPEFLTYFQNEAQLDKSGLPSDRFFAERPEGSVSTLKIQRTQQEDSAVYLCASSLVASGGYNEQFFGPGTRLTVL.

The chain combines TRBV5-1 with TRBJ2-3, with D maybe TRBD2 (6 bases). V dropped 2 bases and J dropped 0 bases, with 13 bases sitting between them. Germline-derived CDR1 and CDR2 are SGHRS and YFSETQ. The CDR3 has 16 amino acids. CDR3 sequence: CASSFGGDPSTDTQYF. The CDR3 nucleotides are TGCGCCAGCAGCTTTGGCGGGGATCCTAGCACAGATACGCAGTATTTT.

This clone turned up a few times. This rearrangement joins TRBV19 to TRBJ1-2; no firm D call. Per germline, CDR1 LNHDA and CDR2 SQIVND (reference sequence). CDR3 length: 15 residues. Trimming stripped 1 base from V and 8 bases from J, with 17 bases between. The CDR3, as DNA: TGTGCCAGTAGTATAGGCGGGGTCGGGATCGGCGGCTACACCTTC. This translates into CASSIGGVGIGGYTF.

CDR3 in amino acids: CASSFGGGNTIYF. The CDR3 nucleotides read TGTGCCAGCAGTTTCGGCGGGGGAAACACCATATATTTT. V usage is TRBV27 and J usage is TRBJ1-3; D gene ambiguous. The length of the CDR3 is 13 residues. The V gene's germline CDR1 is MNHEY and CDR2 SMNVEV (reference sequence). The germline V and J ends were trimmed by 3 bases and 4 bases, with 7 bases remaining between them.